The entry that follows covers one T cell receptor beta chain sequence. This specimen comes from a study of T cells in tuberculosis. Study context: Sequenced TCRs come from CD1B-GMM tetramer-binding T cells.

The table came from immunoSEQ multiplex PCR; TCRdb's copy has only in-frame clones and leaves some out. The sample includes some 31,000 clones, approximately 93% of them seen just once. CDR1 is MDHEN and CDR2 is SYDVKM in the germline V gene. The length of the CDR3 is 14 residues. V dropped 5 bases and J dropped 10; count of bases not matched to a gene: 9. Specimen: PBMCs. The TCR sequence derives from a donor between 10 and 35 years old with latent tuberculosis or without tuberculosis infection. The chain recombines TRBV28 with TRBJ1-1, with TRBD1 matching 11 bases. This CDR3 reads CASSPTSGQGGAFF. CDR3 nucleotide sequence: TGTGCCAGCAGTCCCACCTCGGGACAGGGGGGAGCTTTCTTT.